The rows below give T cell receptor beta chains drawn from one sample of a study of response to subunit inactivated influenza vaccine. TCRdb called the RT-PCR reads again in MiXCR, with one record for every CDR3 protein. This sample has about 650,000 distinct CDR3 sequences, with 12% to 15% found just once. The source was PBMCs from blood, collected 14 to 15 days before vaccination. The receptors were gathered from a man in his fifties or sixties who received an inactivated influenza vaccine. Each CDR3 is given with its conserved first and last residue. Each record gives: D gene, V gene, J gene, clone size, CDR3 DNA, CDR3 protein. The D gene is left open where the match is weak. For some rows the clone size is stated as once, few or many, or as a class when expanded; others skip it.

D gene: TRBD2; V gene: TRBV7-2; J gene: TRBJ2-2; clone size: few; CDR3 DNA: TGTGCCAGCAGCTTAGTTAGCGGGAGATGGAACACCGGGGAGCTGTTTTTT; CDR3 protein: CASSLVSGRWNTGELFF
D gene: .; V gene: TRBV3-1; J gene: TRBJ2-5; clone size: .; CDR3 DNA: TGTGCCAGCAGCCAAGGGTGGCGGCCCATAGGAGAGACCCAGTACTTC; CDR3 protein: CASSQGWRPIGETQYF
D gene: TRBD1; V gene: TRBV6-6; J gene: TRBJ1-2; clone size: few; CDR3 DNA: TGTGCCAGCAGCCAGGACAGGGAGGACGGCTACACCTTC; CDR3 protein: CASSQDREDGYTF
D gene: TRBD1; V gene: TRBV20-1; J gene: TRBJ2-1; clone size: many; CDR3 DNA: TGCAGTGCTAGGCTGGGAGCGGGACAGGGGGGCTACAATGAGCAGTTCTTC; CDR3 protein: CSARLGAGQGGYNEQFF
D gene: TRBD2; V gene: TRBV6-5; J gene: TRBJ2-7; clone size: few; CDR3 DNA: TGTGCCAGCAGTTGGGGGGTAGCGGGGGAAGATCGGTACTTC; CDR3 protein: CASSWGVAGEDRYF
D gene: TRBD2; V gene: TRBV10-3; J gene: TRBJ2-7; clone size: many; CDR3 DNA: TGTGCCATCAGTGGGACTAGCGGATACGAGCAGTACTTC; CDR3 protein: CAISGTSGYEQYF
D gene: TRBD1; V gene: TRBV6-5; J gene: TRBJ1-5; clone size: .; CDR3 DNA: TGTGCCAGCAGTTACGGGACAGGGGCTAGTAGCAATCAGCCCCAGCATTTT; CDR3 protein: CASSYGTGASSNQPQHF
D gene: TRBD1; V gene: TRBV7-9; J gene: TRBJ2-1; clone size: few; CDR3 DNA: TGTGCCAGCAGCTCCCCGGGACAGGGAGGCGATGAGCAGTTCTTC; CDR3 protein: CASSSPGQGGDEQFF
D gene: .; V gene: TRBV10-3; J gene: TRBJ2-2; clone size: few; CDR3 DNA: TGTGCCATCAGGGGAGACTTGAACACCGGGGAGCTGTTTTTT; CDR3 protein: CAIRGDLNTGELFF
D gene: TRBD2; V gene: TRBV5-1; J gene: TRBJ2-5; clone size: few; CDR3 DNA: TGCGCCAGCCAACCGATGGGAGGGGCGCAAGAGACCCAGTACTTC; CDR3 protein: CASQPMGGAQETQYF
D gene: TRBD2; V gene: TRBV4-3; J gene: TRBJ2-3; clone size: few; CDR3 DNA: TGCGCCAGCAGCCAAGCCGGGACTAGCACGGATACGCAGTATTTT; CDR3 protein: CASSQAGTSTDTQYF
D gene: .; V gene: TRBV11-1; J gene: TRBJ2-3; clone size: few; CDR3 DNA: TGTGCCAGCAGCCGGGGGGCTAGCGGAACCCCTAGCACAGATACGCAGTATTTT; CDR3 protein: CASSRGASGTPSTDTQYF
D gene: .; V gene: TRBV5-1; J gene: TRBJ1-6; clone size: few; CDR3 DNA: TGCGCCAGCAGCCCCACCCACAATTCACCCCTCCACTTT; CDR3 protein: CASSPTHNSPLHF
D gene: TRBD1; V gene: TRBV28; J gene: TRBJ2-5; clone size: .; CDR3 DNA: TGTGCCAGCAGTTTTGGGGGACAGGAAGAGACCCAGTACTTC; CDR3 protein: CASSFGGQEETQYF
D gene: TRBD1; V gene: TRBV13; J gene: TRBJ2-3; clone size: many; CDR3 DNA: TGTGCCAGCAGCTCTGGACAGGGGAGGACAGATACGCAGTATTTT; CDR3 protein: CASSSGQGRTDTQYF
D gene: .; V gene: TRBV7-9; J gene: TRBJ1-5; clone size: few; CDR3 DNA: TGTGCCAGCAGCTTAGGGTTTGGCAATCAGCCCCAGCATTTT; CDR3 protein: CASSLGFGNQPQHF
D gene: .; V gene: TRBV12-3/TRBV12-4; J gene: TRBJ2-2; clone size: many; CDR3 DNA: TGTGCCAGCAGTTTACAAGGGAACACCGGGGAGCTGTTTTTT; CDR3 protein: CASSLQGNTGELFF
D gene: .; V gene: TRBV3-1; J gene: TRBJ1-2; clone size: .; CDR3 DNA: TGTGCCAGCAGCCAAGACCTGGGAGGTGACTACACCTTC; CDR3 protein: CASSQDLGGDYTF
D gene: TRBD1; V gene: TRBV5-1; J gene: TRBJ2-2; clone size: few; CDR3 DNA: TGCGCCAGCAGCGCAGGGGACAGGGTGAGAACCGGGGAGCTGTTTTTT; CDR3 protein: CASSAGDRVRTGELFF
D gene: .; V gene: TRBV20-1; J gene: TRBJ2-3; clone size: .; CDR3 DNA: TGCAGTGCTAGACGGGGGGCTGGCACAGATACGCAGTATTTT; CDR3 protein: CSARRGAGTDTQYF
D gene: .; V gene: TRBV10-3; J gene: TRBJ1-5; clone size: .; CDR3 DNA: TGTGCCATCAGTGATGGCTACAGCAGGAATCAGCCCCAGCATTTT; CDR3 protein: CAISDGYSRNQPQHF
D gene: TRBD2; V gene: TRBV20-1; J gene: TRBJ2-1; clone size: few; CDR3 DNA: TGCAGTGCTAGAAACGCCTATAGCGGGGGAAATGAGCAGTTCTTC; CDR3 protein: CSARNAYSGGNEQFF
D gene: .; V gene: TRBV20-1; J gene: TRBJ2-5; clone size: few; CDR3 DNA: TGCAGTGCTTTTAACAGGCGGGTGGAGACCCAGTACTTC; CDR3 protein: CSAFNRRVETQYF
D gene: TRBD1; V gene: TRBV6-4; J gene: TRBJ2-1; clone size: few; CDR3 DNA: TGTGCCAGCAGTGAACAGGGGGGAGGCAATGAGCAGTTCTTC; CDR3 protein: CASSEQGGGNEQFF
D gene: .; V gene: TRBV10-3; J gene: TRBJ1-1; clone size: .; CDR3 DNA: TGTGCCACGCGGAGGGACACTGAAGCTTTCTTT; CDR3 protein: CATRRDTEAFF
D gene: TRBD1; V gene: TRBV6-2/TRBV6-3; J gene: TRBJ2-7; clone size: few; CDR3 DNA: TGTGCCAGCAGCTACAACAGGGGTCCCCATTTCGTCCACGAGCAGTACTTC; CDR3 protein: CASSYNRGPHFVHEQYF
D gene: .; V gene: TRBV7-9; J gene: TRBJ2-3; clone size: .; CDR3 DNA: TGTGCCAGCAGCGGCCGGAATACGGCATATACGCAGTATTTT; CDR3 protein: CASSGRNTAYTQYF
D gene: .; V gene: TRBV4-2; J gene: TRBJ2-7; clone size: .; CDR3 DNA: TGTGCCAGCAGCCAAGTGGGGGGTAACGAGGAGCAGTACTTC; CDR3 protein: CASSQVGGNEEQYF
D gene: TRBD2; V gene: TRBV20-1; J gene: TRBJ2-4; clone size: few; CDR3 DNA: TGCAGTGCTAGAATCCTAGCGGGAGGGCCAGATGGCATTCAGTACTTC; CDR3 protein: CSARILAGGPDGIQYF
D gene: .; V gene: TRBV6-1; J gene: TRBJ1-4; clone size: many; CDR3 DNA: TGTGCCAGCAGCCCAACCCGGGCAACTAATGAAAAACTGTTTTTT; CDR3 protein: CASSPTRATNEKLFF
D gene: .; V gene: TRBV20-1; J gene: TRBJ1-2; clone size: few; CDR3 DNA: TGCAGTGCTAGAGATTTCCGCAGTCTGGGCTATGGCTACACCTTC; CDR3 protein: CSARDFRSLGYGYTF
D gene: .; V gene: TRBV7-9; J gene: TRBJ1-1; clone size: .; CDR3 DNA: TGTGCCAGCATCCCCCCCGGGCGGACGAACACTGAAGCTTTCTTT; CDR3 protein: CASIPPGRTNTEAFF
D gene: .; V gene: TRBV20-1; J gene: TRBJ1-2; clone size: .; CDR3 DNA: TGCAGGGGGATTCGGGGCACCTCACCCGATGGCTACACCTTC; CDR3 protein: CRGIRGTSPDGYTF
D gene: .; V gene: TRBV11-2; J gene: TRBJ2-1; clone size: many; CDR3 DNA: TGTGCCAGCAGCCCAGCACAGGGTTCAAGTGAGCAGTTCTTC; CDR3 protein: CASSPAQGSSEQFF
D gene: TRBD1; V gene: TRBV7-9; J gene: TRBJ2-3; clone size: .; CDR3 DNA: TGTGCCAGCAGCTCGCGTCCAGGGGGCTCAGATACGCAGTATTTT; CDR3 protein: CASSSRPGGSDTQYF